Presented here are 3 T cell receptor beta chains from one specimen sequenced in a study of blood T cell repertoires in COVID-19. Here immunoSEQ multiplex PCR was the method, and the copy in TCRdb shows in-frame clones only, minus some. This table holds about 52,000 clones, about four fifths found once. The sequenced sample consisted of peripheral blood. The source of these receptors is a woman older than 75 with COVID-19, enrolled during active disease.

V usage is TRBV9 and J usage is TRBJ2-1; 7 bases fit TRBD2. Germline lookup yields CDR1 SGDLS and CDR2 YYNGEE. J lost 0 bases, V lost 4 bases, and 10 bases had no gene match. This CDR3 has 17 residues. Here the CDR3 reads CASSPRSSGFSYNEQFF. The DNA of the CDR3 is TGTGCCAGCAGCCCCCGAAGTAGCGGGTTCTCCTACAATGAGCAGTTCTTC.

The V gene is TRBV6-1, the J gene TRBJ2-1; D not resolved. V lost 1 base, J lost 4 bases, and 11 bases lay in between. This CDR3 contains 15 residues. Germline V gives CDR1 MNHNS, CDR2 SASEGT. CDR3 in amino acids: CASSEVLYSYNEQFF. The CDR3 DNA follows: TGTGCCAGCAGTGAAGTGTTGTACAGTTACAATGAGCAGTTCTTC.

CDR3 sequence reads: CAWSVGTGIYEQYF. As DNA, the CDR3 is TGTGCCTGGAGTGTTGGGACAGGGATCTACGAGCAGTACTTC. This chain connects TRBV30 to TRBJ2-7, with TRBD1 identical over 9 bases. The CDR3 covers 14 residues. V lost 0 bases and J lost 3; bases outside the gene matches: 3. Germline-derived CDR1 and CDR2 are GTSNPN and SVGIG (reference sequence).